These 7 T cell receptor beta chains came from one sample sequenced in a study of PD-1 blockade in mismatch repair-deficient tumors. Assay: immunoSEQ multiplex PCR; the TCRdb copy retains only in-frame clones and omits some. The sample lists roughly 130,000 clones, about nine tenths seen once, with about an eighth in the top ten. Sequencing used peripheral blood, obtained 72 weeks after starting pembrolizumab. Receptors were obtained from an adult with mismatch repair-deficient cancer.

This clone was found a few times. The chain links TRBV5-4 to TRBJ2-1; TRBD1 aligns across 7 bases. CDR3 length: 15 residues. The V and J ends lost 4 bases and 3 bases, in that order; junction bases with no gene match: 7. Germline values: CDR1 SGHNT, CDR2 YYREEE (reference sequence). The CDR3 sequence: CASSKGQPFYNEQFF. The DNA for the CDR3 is TGTGCCAGCAGCAAGGGACAGCCATTCTACAATGAGCAGTTCTTC.

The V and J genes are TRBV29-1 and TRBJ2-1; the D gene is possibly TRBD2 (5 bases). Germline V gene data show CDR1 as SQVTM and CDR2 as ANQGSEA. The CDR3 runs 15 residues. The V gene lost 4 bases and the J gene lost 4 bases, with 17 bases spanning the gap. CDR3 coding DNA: TGCAGCGTTGGTGGTCTTGGCGGGCTTTACAATGAGCAGTTCTTC. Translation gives CSVGGLGGLYNEQFF.

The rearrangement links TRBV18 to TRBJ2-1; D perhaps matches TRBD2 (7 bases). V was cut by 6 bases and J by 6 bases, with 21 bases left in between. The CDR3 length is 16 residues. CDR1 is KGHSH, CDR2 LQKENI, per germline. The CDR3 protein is CASSQTGLGGGNEQFF. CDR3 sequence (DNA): TGTGCCAGCTCCCAGACTGGACTAGGAGGGGGCAATGAGCAGTTCTTC.

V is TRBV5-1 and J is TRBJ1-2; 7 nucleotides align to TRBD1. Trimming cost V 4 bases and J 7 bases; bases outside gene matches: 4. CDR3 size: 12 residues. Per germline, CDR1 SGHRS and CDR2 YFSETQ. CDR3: CASSMTGSGYTF. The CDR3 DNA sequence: TGCGCCAGCAGCATGACAGGGTCTGGCTACACCTTC.

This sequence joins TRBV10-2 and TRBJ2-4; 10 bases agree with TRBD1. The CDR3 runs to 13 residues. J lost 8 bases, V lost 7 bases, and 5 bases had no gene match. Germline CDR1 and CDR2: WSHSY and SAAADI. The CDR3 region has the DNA TGCGCCAGCAAACAGGACAGGGGGGACATTCAGTACTTC. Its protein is CASKQDRGDIQYF.

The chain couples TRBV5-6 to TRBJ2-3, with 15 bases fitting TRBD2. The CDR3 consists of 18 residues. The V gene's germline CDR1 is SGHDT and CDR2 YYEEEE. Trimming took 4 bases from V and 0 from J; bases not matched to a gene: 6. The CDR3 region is CASSPGLAGGWSTDTQYF. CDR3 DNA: TGTGCCAGCAGCCCGGGACTAGCGGGAGGCTGGAGCACAGATACGCAGTATTTT.

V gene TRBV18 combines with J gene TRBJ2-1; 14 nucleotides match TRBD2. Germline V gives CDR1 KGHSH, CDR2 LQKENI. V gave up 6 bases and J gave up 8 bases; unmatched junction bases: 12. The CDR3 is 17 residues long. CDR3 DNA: TGTGCCAGCTCCCACTACAGACTAGCGGGAGGGTTGGATGAGCAGTTCTTC. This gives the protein CASSHYRLAGGLDEQFF.